The 10 T cell receptor beta chains reported below all come from one sample, sequenced in a study of technical replicates of blood from four donors. Assay used: immunoSEQ multiplex PCR; TCRdb lists only in-frame clones, some missing. The table has 45,000 to 65,000 clones, approximately 94% seen once. The sequenced material came from T cells isolated from PBMCs. The receptors were gathered from a human donor in good health.

The chain employs TRBV20-1 and TRBJ2-1; maybe TRBD2 (6 bases). Trimming removed 5 bases from V and 8 bases from J, with 10 bases in between. The CDR3 runs to 11 residues. Germline values: CDR1 DFQATT, CDR2 SNEGSKA (reference sequence). The DNA for the CDR3 is TGCAGTGCTTCCTGGGGGGATGAGCAGTTCTTC. This translates into CSASWGDEQFF.

The rearrangement joins TRBV18 to TRBJ2-7, with D tentatively TRBD2 (5 bases). V dropped 1 base and J dropped 12 bases, with 19 bases sitting between them. This CDR3 region has 14 residues. Per the germline V gene, CDR1 is KGHSH and CDR2 is LQKENI. The CDR3, as DNA: TGTGCCAGCTCACCACAAGAGGGATCTACCGGACTGTACTTC. It translates to CASSPQEGSTGLYF.

The CDR3 protein is CASSPGLAGGPSTGELFF. CDR3 DNA sequence: TGTGCCAGCAGCCCGGGACTAGCGGGAGGGCCGAGCACCGGGGAGCTGTTTTTT. This rearrangement joins TRBV7-9 to TRBJ2-2, with TRBD2 matching over 16 bases. Germline V lookup: CDR1 SEHNR, CDR2 FQNEAQ (reference sequence). This CDR3 region has 18 residues. V trimming: 5 bases; J trimming: 4 bases; junction bases outside the gene matches: 7.

The chain has TRBV9 and TRBJ2-7; the match to TRBD2 covers 8 bases. The CDR3 runs to 15 residues. Trimming took 0 bases from V and 0 from J; bases not matched to a gene: 2. Germline CDR1 reads SGDLS; CDR2 reads YYNGEE. As DNA, the CDR3 is TGTGCCAGCAGCGTAGAAGGGACTAGCTCCTACGAGCAGTACTTC. Its translation is CASSVEGTSSYEQYF. Full variable domain (missing parts from reference TRBV9 and TRBJ2-7): DSGVTQTPKHLITATGQRVTLRCSPRSGDLSVYWYQQSLDQGLQFLIQYYNGEERAKGNILERFSAQQFPDLHSELNLSSLELGDSALYFCASSVEGTSSYEQYFGPGTRLTVT.

This clone appeared once. The rearrangement links TRBV7-2 to TRBJ2-1, with 8 bases lining up with TRBD2. J gave up 9 bases and V 5 bases, and 9 bases lay outside the gene matches. The CDR3 extends over 14 amino acids. Germline V gene sequence: CDR1 SGHTA, CDR2 FQGNSA. Written as DNA, the CDR3 is TGTGCCAGCAGCAGACCGGGACTAGTGTTTGAGCAGTTCTTC. Protein: CASSRPGLVFEQFF.

V usage is TRBV5-4 and J usage is TRBJ2-7, with 8 bases fitting TRBD1. Trimming took 2 bases from V and 0 from J; bases not matched to a gene: 10. The CDR3 is 17 residues long. Germline loops: CDR1 SGHNT, CDR2 YYREEE (reference sequence). The CDR3 bases are TGTGCCAGCAGCTTACAAGGACAGGGAGCCCTCTCCTACGAGCAGTACTTC. This codes for CASSLQGQGALSYEQYF.

The V gene is TRBV5-1, the J gene TRBJ1-3; D unclear. This CDR3 is 14 amino acids long. Germline CDR1 and CDR2: SGHRS and YFSETQ. Trimming took 5 bases from V and 4 from J, leaving 13 bases between them. CDR3 sequence (DNA): TGCGCCAGCAGTTCCTCGGGGTTAGGAAACACCATATATTTT. Amino acids: CASSSSGLGNTIYF.

J is TRBJ2-3 and V is TRBV5-1; D is ambiguous. CDR3 size: 15 residues. The germline CDR1 and CDR2 sequences are SGHRS and YFSETQ. The germline V and J ends were trimmed by 0 bases and 2 bases, with 10 bases remaining between them. The CDR3 region is CASSLGQAVTDTQYF. In DNA, the CDR3 is TGCGCCAGCAGCTTGGGTCAGGCCGTCACAGATACGCAGTATTTT.

The chain is built from TRBV10-2 and TRBJ2-7, with D perhaps matching TRBD2 (5 bases). The CDR3 has 11 amino acids. Deletions cut 8 bases from V and 0 bases from J, with 5 bases between. CDR1 is WSHSY and CDR2 is SAAADI in the germline V gene. The CDR3 coding sequence is TGCGCCAGCGGGAGCTCCTACGAGCAGTACTTC. Its protein is CASGSSYEQYF.

This chain uses TRBV15 with TRBJ1-5; 9 nucleotides line up with TRBD1. The CDR3 totals 15 residues. Per germline, CDR1 LNHNV and CDR2 YYDKDF (reference sequence). The J segment lost 6 bases and the V segment lost 6 bases, leaving 9 bases of the junction unmatched. CDR3 sequence (DNA): TGTGCCACCAGGAGGGGAAGGACAGGGGTTCAGCCCCAGCATTTT. Translated: CATRRGRTGVQPQHF.